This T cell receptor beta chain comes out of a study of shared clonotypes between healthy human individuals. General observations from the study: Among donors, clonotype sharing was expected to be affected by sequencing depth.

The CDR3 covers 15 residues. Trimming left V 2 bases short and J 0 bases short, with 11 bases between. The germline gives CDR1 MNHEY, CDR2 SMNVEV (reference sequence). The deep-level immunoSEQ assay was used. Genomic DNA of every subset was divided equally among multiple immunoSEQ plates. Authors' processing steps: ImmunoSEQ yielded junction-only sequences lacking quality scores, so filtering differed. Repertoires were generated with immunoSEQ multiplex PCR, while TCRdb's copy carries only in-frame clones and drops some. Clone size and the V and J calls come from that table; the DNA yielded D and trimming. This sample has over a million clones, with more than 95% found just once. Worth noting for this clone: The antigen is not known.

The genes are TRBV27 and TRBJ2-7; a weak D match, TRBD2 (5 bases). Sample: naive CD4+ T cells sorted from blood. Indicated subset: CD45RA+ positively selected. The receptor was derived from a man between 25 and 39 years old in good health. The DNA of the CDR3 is TGTGCCAGCAGTTTAAGAGGGAGTCCCTCCTACGAGCAGTACTTC. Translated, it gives CASSLRGSPSYEQYF.